The 30 T cell receptor beta chains below all came from one sample that was sequenced in a study of cytomegalovirus exposure and HLA in healthy donors. The PCR used 60 Vbeta and 13 Jbeta primers. The protocol was immunoSEQ multiplex PCR, while the TCRdb copy is restricted to in-frame clones and leaves out a portion. In the table there are more than 140,000 clones, roughly 87% of which are singletons. Input material: PBMCs. The source is a man aged 25 to 40 in good health and CMV-seropositive.

This sequence joins TRBV5-6 and TRBJ2-7; TRBD1 matches 9 bases. Per germline, CDR1 SGHDT and CDR2 YYEEEE. The CDR3 spans 13 residues. The trim removed 6 bases at V and 5 bases at J, leaving 6 bases unmatched. CDR3 DNA sequence: TGTGCCAGCAATCCACAGGGGGCCCACGAGCAGTACTTC. It specifies CASNPQGAHEQYF.

The rearrangement uses TRBV25-1 and TRBJ1-1; D remains unclear. Trimming stripped 10 bases from V and 7 bases from J, with 13 bases between. CDR1 and CDR2 (germline): MGHDK, SYGVNS. This CDR3 is built from 11 residues. The CDR3 DNA is TGTGCCACCGTTGACACTCTTGAAGCTTTCTTT. Its translation: CATVDTLEAFF.

V is TRBV6-1 and J is TRBJ2-7, with TRBD2 matching 8 bases. This CDR3 comprises 14 residues. CDR1 and CDR2 from the germline V gene are MNHNS and SASEGT. V gave up 1 base and J gave up 4 bases; unmatched junction bases: 3. Here the CDR3 reads CASSEVGGEYEQYF. The CDR3 DNA reads as TGTGCCAGCAGTGAAGTCGGGGGGGAGTACGAGCAGTACTTC.

The V and J genes are TRBV19 and TRBJ2-5; D uncertain. With 4 bases removed from V and 2 bases from J, the gap between germline ends came to 14 bases. The CDR3 runs 15 residues. Germline CDR1 LNHDA, CDR2 SQIVND (reference sequence). The CDR3 region has the DNA TGTGCCAGTAGTAGGCGGAGAGACCAACAAGAGACCCAGTACTTC. It yields the protein CASSRRRDQQETQYF.

The chain joins TRBV9 to TRBJ1-2; 9 nucleotides line up with TRBD1. The CDR3 is 16 residues long. Trimming cost V 2 bases and J 8 bases; bases outside gene matches: 13. Germline V CDR1 and CDR2: SGDLS, YYNGEE. The CDR3 DNA is TGTGCCAGCAGCGTCAACCGGGACAGGGACGCTCCCGGCTACACCTTC. Translating it yields CASSVNRDRDAPGYTF.

V and J are TRBV5-1 and TRBJ1-3; 8 bases agree with TRBD1. The CDR3 has 17 residues. The germline V gene has CDR1 SGHRS and CDR2 YFSETQ. Trimming removed 2 bases from V and 0 bases from J; junction bases left unmatched: 7. The CDR3 here is CASSFLGTGTSGNTIYF. DNA of the CDR3: TGCGCCAGCAGCTTTCTAGGGACAGGAACCTCTGGAAACACCATATATTTT.

This clone was seen a single time. V is TRBV28 and J is TRBJ1-6, with D hard to call. The CDR3 length is 15 residues. V gave up 5 bases and J gave up 7 bases, with 15 bases separating them. From germline, CDR1 is MDHEN and CDR2 SYDVKM. The CDR3 DNA follows: TGTGCCAGCAGTCACGAGCTAGCGGGAAATTCACCCCTCCACTTT. This gives the protein CASSHELAGNSPLHF.

The chain links TRBV7-2 to TRBJ1-1; D perhaps matches TRBD1 (6 bases). This CDR3 contains 16 residues. The germline V gene encodes CDR1 SGHTA and CDR2 FQGNSA. V lost 3 bases, J lost 5 bases, and 19 bases lay in between. DNA of the CDR3: TGTGCCAGCAGCTTGAGGGGGGGGAACCGAGAAACTGAAGCTTTCTTT. It specifies CASSLRGGNRETEAFF.

The rearrangement links TRBV4-3 to TRBJ2-5; maybe TRBD1 (6 bases). Trimming pared 0 bases from V and 1 base from J, leaving 12 bases between. CDR3 size: 16 residues. The germline V gene has CDR1 LGHNA and CDR2 YSLEER. CDR3 nucleotide sequence: TGCGCCAGCAGCCAAGAGAGAGGGGGTCTCCAAGAGACCCAGTACTTC. It specifies CASSQERGGLQETQYF.

The chain has TRBV5-1 and TRBJ2-5; TRBD1 agrees at 8 bases. The V gene end was trimmed by 5 bases and the J gene end by 3 bases; junction bases not matched to a gene: 6. Germline V gene data show CDR1 as SGHRS and CDR2 as YFSETQ. This CDR3 contains 14 residues. CDR3 loop: CASRLTGVEETQYF. CDR3 DNA: TGCGCCAGCAGGCTGACAGGGGTCGAAGAGACCCAGTACTTC.

The genes are TRBV6-4 and TRBJ1-1, with 11 bases aligning to TRBD1. Per the germline V gene, CDR1 is MRHNA and CDR2 is SNTAGT. The CDR3 covers 15 residues. V shed 3 bases and J 6 bases; nucleotides not matched to a gene: 6. The CDR3 sequence is CASSEAGQGVPEAFF. The CDR3 DNA follows: TGTGCCAGCAGTGAGGCGGGACAGGGGGTACCTGAAGCTTTCTTT.

The chain couples TRBV19 to TRBJ2-2; 11 bases map to TRBD2. There are 17 residues in the CDR3. Per germline, CDR1 LNHDA and CDR2 SQIVND (reference sequence). Germline trimming cut 3 bases from V and 4 bases from J; bases unmatched to any gene: 7. CDR3: CASSILAGGGGTGELFF. CDR3 nucleotide sequence: TGTGCCAGTAGTATCCTAGCGGGGGGTGGAGGCACCGGGGAGCTGTTTTTT.

CDR3 protein: CASSWGQLNTEAFF. The CDR3 bases are TGTGCCAGCAGCTGGGGACAGTTGAACACTGAAGCTTTCTTT. V and J are TRBV5-6 and TRBJ1-1, with 7 bases aligning to TRBD1. The CDR3 covers 14 residues. The germline V gene has CDR1 SGHDT and CDR2 YYEEEE. Unmatched junction bases numbered 2, after V lost 3 bases and J lost 0 bases.

V and J are TRBV27 and TRBJ2-7; 10 bases match TRBD1. Looked up from germline, CDR1 is MNHEY and CDR2 is SMNVEV (reference sequence). CDR3 length: 14 amino acids. With V trimmed by 1 base and J by 5 bases, 2 bases remained unmatched. The CDR3 reads CASSLWGTGDEQYF. In DNA, the CDR3 is TGTGCCAGCAGTTTATGGGGGACAGGGGACGAGCAGTACTTC.

The chain is built from TRBV7-2 and TRBJ1-2; D possibly corresponds to TRBD1 (5 bases). The CDR3 runs 13 residues. V dropped 1 base and J dropped 4 bases, with 7 bases sitting between them. Germline V CDR1 and CDR2: SGHTA, FQGNSA. This CDR3 is CASSLGGGYGYTF. In nucleotides, the CDR3 is TGTGCCAGCAGCTTAGGGGGGGGCTATGGCTACACCTTC.

The rearrangement joins TRBV27 to TRBJ2-1, with 12 bases fitting TRBD1. The ends lost 6 bases at V and 7 bases at J; junction bases unmatched: 10. Germline CDR1 is MNHEY and CDR2 is SMNVEV (reference sequence). The CDR3 consists of 16 residues. In DNA, the CDR3 is TGTGCCAGCAGACACCAGGGACAGGGGGCTCTTAATGAGCAGTTCTTC. Its protein product is CASRHQGQGALNEQFF.

The chain joins TRBV5-1 to TRBJ2-2; 9 bases align to TRBD2. Trimming took 1 base from V and 5 from J; bases not matched to a gene: 6. The CDR3 sequence is 16 residues long. Looked up from germline, CDR1 is SGHRS and CDR2 is YFSETQ. CDR3 residues: CASSLSAGGQTGELFF. In DNA, the CDR3 is TGCGCCAGCAGCTTGAGTGCGGGGGGGCAGACCGGGGAGCTGTTTTTT.

The chain combines TRBV9 with TRBJ2-5, with D possibly TRBD1 on 5 matching bases. Trimming removed 3 bases at V and 1 base at J, with 10 bases between. CDR1 and CDR2 from the germline V gene are SGDLS and YYNGEE. The CDR3 is made up of 14 amino acids. DNA for the CDR3: TGTGCCAGCAGCGGGTCAGGGATCCAAGAGACCCAGTACTTC. It encodes CASSGSGIQETQYF.

This chain uses TRBV28 with TRBJ1-4; no reliable D call. This CDR3 contains 15 residues. Per germline, CDR1 MDHEN and CDR2 SYDVKM. Trimming stripped 8 bases from V and 0 bases from J, with 13 bases between. The CDR3 DNA follows: TGTGCCAGCGGCCAGGATTTTGCAACTAATGAAAAACTGTTTTTT. This translates into CASGQDFATNEKLFF.

J is TRBJ2-5 and V is TRBV11-2; D perhaps matches TRBD2 (5 bases). The germline V and J ends were trimmed by 3 bases and 4 bases, with 9 bases remaining between them. The CDR3 totals 13 residues. In germline, CDR1 is SGHAT, CDR2 FQNNGV. The CDR3 loop is CASSFRGIETQYF. Written as DNA, the CDR3 is TGTGCCAGCAGCTTCCGGGGTATAGAGACCCAGTACTTC.

The genes are TRBV12-5 and TRBJ2-5; 10 bases match TRBD1. TRBJ2-7 matches the DNA end more closely, so the J call is doubtful. CDR1 is LGHNT, CDR2 FRNRAP, per germline. The CDR3 is 15 residues long. CDR3 DNA sequence: TGTGCTAGTGGTTTGGGACAGGGGGCATCGAACGAGCAGTACTTC. This codes for CASGLGQGASNEQYF.

J is TRBJ2-5 and V is TRBV7-2; tentative D call: TRBD2 (5 bases). The CDR3 consists of 18 residues. Germline values: CDR1 SGHTA, CDR2 FQGNSA. V shed 1 base and J shed 2 bases, with 20 bases lying between them. CDR3 DNA sequence: TGTGCCAGCAGCTTAGTCCGACTCCAGTGGGAGATACAAGAGACCCAGTACTTC. Translating it yields CASSLVRLQWEIQETQYF.

The V gene is TRBV10-3, the J gene TRBJ1-1; no clear D. The V gene's germline CDR1 is ENHRY and CDR2 SYGVKD. Trimming took 0 bases from V and 1 from J, leaving 6 bases between them. This CDR3 contains 14 residues. Written as DNA, the CDR3 is TGTGCCATCAGTGAGTCGGAGAAGAACACTGAAGCTTTCTTT. It translates to CAISESEKNTEAFF.

This clone was detected only a few times. The chain has TRBV7-8 and TRBJ2-7, with 7 bases identical to TRBD1. J was trimmed by 3 bases and V by 5 bases; bases with no gene match: 10. CDR1 and CDR2 from the germline V gene are SGHVS and FQNEAQ. The CDR3 contains 15 residues. The CDR3 sequence: CASSPRRDSLYEQYF. CDR3 DNA sequence: TGTGCCAGCAGCCCCCGCCGGGACAGCCTCTACGAGCAGTACTTC. Full variable domain (outside the CDR3, taken from reference TRBV7-8 and TRBJ2-7): GAGVSQSPRYKVAKRGQDVALRCDPISGHVSLFWYQQALGQGPEFLTYFQNEAQLDKSGLPSDRFFAERPEGSVSTLKIQRTQQEDSAVYLCASSPRRDSLYEQYFGPGTRLTVT.

The CDR3 sequence: CAKPEGYTF. CDR3 in DNA: TGTGCAAAACCTGAGGGCTACACCTTC. The V gene is TRBV12-2, the J gene TRBJ1-2. TRBV12-2 is listed as a pseudogene. The CDR3 extends over 9 amino acids.

V and J are TRBV7-2 and TRBJ2-7, with D possibly matching TRBD1 (6 bases). Germline V gene lookup returns CDR1 SGHTA and CDR2 FQGNSA. V dropped 1 base and J dropped 5 bases, with 12 bases sitting between them. The CDR3 has 14 amino acids. CDR3 in amino acids: CASSLGAGADEQYF. For the CDR3, the DNA is TGTGCCAGCAGCTTAGGGGCAGGGGCGGACGAGCAGTACTTC.

V usage is TRBV19 and J usage is TRBJ2-3; maybe TRBD2 (5 bases). The germline CDR1 and CDR2 sequences are LNHDA and SQIVND (reference sequence). The V end lost 6 bases, the J end lost 11 bases, and 15 bases lay between the germline ends. There are 12 residues in the CDR3. The CDR3 region is CASRSGWEKQYF. The CDR3 bases are TGTGCCAGTAGGTCCGGGTGGGAGAAGCAGTATTTT.

The chain recombines TRBV19 with TRBJ1-1; D gene unclear. CDR1 is LNHDA, CDR2 SQIVND, per germline (reference sequence). There are 13 residues in the CDR3. The V end lost 7 bases, the J end lost 5 bases, and 14 bases lay between the germline ends. CDR3 sequence: CASTHGKRTEAFF. CDR3 nucleotide sequence: TGTGCCAGTACCCACGGGAAGCGGACTGAAGCTTTCTTT.

The CDR3 here is CASSLSRGYTDTQYF. In DNA, the CDR3 is TGTGCCAGCAGTTTATCTCGGGGTTATACAGATACGCAGTATTTT. The chain employs TRBV28 and TRBJ2-3, with D possibly TRBD2 on 5 matching bases. Germline assignment: CDR1 MDHEN and CDR2 SYDVKM. V was shortened by 1 base and J by 3 bases, with 11 bases between the two germline ends. The CDR3 length is 15 residues.

J is TRBJ2-7 and V is TRBV30, with D hard to call. This CDR3 comprises 11 residues. V was shortened by 5 bases and J by 9 bases, with 14 bases between the two germline ends. CDR1 GTSNPN and CDR2 SVGIG come from the germline V gene (reference sequence). The CDR3 DNA is TGTGCCTGGTCGACACAGTTTGGGCAGTACTTC. It specifies CAWSTQFGQYF. The full variable domain, completed using reference TRBV30 and TRBJ2-7, is SQTIHQWPATLVQPVGSPLSLECTVEGTSNPNLYWYRQAAGRGLQLLFYSVGIGQISSEVPQNLSASRPQDRQFILSSKKLLLSDSGFYLCAWSTQFGQYFGPGTRLTVT.